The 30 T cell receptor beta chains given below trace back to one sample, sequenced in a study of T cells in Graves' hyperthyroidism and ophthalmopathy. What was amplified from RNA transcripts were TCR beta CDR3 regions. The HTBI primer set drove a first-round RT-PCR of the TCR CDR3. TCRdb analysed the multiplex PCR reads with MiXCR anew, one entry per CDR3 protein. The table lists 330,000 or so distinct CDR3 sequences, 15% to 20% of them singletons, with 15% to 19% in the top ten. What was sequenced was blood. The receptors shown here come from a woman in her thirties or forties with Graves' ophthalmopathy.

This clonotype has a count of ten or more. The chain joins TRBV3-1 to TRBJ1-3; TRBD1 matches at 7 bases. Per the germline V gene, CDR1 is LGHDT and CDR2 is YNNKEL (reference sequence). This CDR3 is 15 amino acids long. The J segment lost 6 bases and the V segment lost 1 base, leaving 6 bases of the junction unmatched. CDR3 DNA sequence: TGTGCCAGCAGCCAAGGTCGGACAGGTTCAAACACCATATATTTT. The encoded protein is CASSQGRTGSNTIYF.

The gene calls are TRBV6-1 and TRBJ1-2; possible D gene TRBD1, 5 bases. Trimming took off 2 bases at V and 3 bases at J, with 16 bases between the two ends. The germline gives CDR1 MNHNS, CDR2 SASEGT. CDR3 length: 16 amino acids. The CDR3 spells CASSERGRGLDYGYTF. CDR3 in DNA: TGTGCCAGCAGTGAAAGGGGAAGGGGATTGGACTATGGCTACACCTTC.

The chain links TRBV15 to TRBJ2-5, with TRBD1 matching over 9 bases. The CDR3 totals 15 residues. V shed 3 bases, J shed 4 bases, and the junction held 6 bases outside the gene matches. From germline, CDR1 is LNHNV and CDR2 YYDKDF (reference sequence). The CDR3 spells CATSRTTGGAETQYF. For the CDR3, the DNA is TGTGCCACCAGCAGGACCACAGGGGGCGCAGAGACCCAGTACTTC.

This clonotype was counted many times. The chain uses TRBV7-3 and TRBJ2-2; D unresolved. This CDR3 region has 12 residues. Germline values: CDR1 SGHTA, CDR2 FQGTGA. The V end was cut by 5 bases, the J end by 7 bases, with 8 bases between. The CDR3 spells CASSPQVGELFF. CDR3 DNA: TGTGCCAGCAGCCCTCAAGTCGGGGAGCTGTTTTTT.

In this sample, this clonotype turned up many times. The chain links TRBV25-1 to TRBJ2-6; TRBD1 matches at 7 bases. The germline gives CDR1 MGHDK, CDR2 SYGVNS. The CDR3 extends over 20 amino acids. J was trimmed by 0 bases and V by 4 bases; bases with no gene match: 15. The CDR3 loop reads CASSARDRGRSNSGANVLTF. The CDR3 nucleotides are TGTGCCAGCAGTGCCCGGGACAGAGGAAGGTCGAACTCTGGGGCCAACGTCCTGACTTTC.

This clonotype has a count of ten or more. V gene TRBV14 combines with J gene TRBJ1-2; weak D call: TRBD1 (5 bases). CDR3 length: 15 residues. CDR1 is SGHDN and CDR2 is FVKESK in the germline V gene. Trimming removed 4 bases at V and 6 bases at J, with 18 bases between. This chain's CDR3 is CASSPWLGDGDGYTF. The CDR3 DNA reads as TGTGCCAGCAGCCCGTGGCTCGGGGACGGGGATGGCTACACCTTC.

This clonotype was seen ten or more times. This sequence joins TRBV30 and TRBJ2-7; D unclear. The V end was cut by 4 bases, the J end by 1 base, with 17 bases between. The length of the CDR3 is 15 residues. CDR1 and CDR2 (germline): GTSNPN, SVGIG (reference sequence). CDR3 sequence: CAWKVADEFSYEQYF. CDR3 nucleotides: TGTGCCTGGAAAGTGGCGGATGAATTTTCCTACGAGCAGTACTTC. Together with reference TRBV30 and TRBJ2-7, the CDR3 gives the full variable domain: SQTIHQWPATLVQPVGSPLSLECTVEGTSNPNLYWYRQAAGRGLQLLFYSVGIGQISSEVPQNLSASRPQDRQFILSSKKLLLSDSGFYLCAWKVADEFSYEQYFGPGTRLTVT.

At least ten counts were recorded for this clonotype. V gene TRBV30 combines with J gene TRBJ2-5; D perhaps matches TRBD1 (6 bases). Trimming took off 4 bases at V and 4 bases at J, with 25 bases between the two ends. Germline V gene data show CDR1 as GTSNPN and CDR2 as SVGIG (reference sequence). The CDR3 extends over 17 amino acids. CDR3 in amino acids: CAWTPDRDTLIRETQYF. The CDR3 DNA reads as TGTGCCTGGACCCCCGATCGGGACACCCTAATTCGAGAGACCCAGTACTTC.

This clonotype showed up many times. CDR3 nucleotides: TGCAGCGTTGAATCTCCTAAGAGGGGTAAACCATCCTACGAGCAGTACTTC. Amino acids: CSVESPKRGKPSYEQYF. The chain couples TRBV29-1 to TRBJ2-7; D may match TRBD1 or TRBD2 (5 bases each). From germline, CDR1 is SQVTM and CDR2 ANQGSEA. The CDR3 has 17 residues. V lost 2 bases and J 1 base, leaving 21 bases between the germline ends.

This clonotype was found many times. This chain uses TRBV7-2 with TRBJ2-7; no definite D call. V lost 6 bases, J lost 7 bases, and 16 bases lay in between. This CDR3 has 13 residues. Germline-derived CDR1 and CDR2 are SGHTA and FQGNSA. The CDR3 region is CASSRLGSYEQYF. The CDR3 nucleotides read TGTGCCAGCAGTCGACTCGGCAGTTATGAGCAGTACTTC.

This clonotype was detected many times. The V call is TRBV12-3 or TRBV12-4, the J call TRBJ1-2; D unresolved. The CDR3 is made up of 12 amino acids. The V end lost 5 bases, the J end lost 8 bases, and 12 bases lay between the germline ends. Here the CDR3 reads CASSPGIGGYTF. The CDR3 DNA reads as TGTGCCAGCAGTCCAGGCATAGGAGGCTACACCTTC.

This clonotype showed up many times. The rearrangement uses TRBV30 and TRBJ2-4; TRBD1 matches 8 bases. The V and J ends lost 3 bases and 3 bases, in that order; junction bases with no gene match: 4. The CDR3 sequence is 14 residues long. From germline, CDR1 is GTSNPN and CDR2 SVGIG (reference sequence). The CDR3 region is CAWRVQGVKNIQYF. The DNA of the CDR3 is TGTGCCTGGAGGGTACAGGGGGTCAAAAACATTCAGTACTTC.

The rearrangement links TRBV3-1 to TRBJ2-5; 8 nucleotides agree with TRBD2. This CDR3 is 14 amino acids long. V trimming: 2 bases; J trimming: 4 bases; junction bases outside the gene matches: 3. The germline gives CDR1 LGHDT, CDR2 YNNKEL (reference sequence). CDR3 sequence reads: CASSQRTSRETQYF. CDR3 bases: TGTGCCAGCAGCCAAAGGACTAGCAGAGAGACCCAGTACTTC.

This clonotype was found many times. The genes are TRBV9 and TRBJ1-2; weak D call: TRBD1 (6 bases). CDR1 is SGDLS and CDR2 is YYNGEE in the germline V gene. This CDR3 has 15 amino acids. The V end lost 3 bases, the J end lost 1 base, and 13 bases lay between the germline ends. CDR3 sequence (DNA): TGTGCCAGCAGCGAGGGGACAACTTTTAACTATGGCTACACCTTC. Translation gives CASSEGTTFNYGYTF.

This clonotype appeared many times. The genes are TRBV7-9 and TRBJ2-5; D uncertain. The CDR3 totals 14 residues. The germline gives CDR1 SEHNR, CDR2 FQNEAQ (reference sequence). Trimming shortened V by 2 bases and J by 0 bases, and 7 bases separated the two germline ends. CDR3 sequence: CASSLLSDQETQYF. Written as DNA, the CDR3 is TGTGCCAGCAGCTTATTGAGCGACCAAGAGACCCAGTACTTC.

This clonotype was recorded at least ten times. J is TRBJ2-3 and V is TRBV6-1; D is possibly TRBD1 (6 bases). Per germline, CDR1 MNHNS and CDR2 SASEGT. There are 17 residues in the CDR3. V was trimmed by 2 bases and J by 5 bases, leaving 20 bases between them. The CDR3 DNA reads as TGTGCCAGCAGTGAAAGCGTCGGAGGCAGGGGCAAAGATACGCAGTATTTT. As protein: CASSESVGGRGKDTQYF.

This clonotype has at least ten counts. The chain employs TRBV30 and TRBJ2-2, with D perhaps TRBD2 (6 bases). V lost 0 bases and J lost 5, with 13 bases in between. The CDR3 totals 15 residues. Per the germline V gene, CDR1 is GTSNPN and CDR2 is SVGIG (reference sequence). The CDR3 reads CAWSVRAGRTGELFF. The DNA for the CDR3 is TGTGCCTGGAGTGTACGGGCAGGGAGGACCGGGGAGCTGTTTTTT.

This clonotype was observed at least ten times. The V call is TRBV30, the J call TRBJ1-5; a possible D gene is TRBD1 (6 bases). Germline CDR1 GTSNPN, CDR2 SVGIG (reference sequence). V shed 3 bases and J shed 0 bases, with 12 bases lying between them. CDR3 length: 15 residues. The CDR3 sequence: CAWSTRGVSNQPQHF. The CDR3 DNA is TGTGCCTGGAGCACTAGGGGGGTTAGCAATCAGCCCCAGCATTTT.

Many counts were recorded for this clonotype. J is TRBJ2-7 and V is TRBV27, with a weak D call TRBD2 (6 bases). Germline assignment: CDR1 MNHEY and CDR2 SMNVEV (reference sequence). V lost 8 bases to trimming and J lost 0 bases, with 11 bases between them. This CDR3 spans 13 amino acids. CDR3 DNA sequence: TGTGCCAGCGGGACCGGGGGCTCCTACGAGCAGTACTTC. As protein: CASGTGGSYEQYF.

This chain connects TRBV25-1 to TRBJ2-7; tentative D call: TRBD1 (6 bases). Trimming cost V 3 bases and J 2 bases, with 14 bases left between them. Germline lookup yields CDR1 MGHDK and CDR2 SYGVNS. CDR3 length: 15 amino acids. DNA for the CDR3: TGTGCCAGCAGTGACTTCCTCTCAGGGGCCTACGAGCAGTACTTC. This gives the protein CASSDFLSGAYEQYF.

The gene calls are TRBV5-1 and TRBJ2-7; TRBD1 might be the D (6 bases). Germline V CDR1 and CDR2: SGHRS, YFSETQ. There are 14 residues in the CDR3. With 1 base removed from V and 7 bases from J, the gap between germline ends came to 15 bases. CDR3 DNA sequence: TGCGCCAGCAGCTTGCAGGGGTTCTCAGGGGAGCAGTACTTC. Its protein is CASSLQGFSGEQYF. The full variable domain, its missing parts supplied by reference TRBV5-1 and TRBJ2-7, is KAGVTQTPRYLIKTRGQQVTLSCSPISGHRSVSWYQQTPGQGLQFLFEYFSETQRNKGNFPGRFSGRQFSNSRSEMNVSTLELGDSALYLCASSLQGFSGEQYFGPGTRLTVT.

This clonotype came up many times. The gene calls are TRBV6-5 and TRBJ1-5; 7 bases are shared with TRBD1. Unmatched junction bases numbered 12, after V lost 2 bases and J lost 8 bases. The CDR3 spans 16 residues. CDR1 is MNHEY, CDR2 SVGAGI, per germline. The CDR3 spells CASSYPRGQGGKPQHF. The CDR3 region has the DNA TGTGCCAGCAGTTACCCACGGGGGCAGGGGGGCAAGCCCCAGCATTTT.

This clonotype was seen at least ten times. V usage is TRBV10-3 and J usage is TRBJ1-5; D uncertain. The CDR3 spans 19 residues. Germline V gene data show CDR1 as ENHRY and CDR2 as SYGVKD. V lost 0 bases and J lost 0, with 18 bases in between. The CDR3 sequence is CAISESSTRKVPSNQPQHF. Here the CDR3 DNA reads TGTGCCATCAGTGAGTCGAGTACTAGGAAGGTCCCTAGCAATCAGCCCCAGCATTTT.

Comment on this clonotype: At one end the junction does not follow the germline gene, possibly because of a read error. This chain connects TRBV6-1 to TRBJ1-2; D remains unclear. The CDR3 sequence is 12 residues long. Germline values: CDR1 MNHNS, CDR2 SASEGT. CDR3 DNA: TGTGCCAGCAATGAAGGCAACTATGGCTACACCTTC. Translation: CASNEGNYGYTF.

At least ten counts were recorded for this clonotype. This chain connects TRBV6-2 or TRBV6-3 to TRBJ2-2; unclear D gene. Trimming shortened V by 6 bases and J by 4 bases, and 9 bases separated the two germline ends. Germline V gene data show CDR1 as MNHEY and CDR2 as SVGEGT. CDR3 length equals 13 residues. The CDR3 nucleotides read TGTGCCAGCAGGACCATATCCACCGGGGAGCTGTTTTTT. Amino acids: CASRTISTGELFF.

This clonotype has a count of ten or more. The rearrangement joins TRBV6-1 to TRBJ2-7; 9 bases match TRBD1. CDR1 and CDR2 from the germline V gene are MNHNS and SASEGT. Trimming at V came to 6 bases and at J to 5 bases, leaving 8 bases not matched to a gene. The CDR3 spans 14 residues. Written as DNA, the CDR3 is TGTGCCAGCAGCGACAGGGGGGGGGAAGACGAGCAGTACTTC. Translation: CASSDRGGEDEQYF.

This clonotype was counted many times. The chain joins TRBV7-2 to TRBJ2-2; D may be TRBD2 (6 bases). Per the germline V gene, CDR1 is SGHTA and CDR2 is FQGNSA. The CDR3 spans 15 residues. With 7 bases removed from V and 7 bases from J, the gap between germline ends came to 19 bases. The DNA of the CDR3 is TGTGCCAGCACCCCGAGGGCGGGAAGGGACGGGGAGCTGTTTTTT. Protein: CASTPRAGRDGELFF.

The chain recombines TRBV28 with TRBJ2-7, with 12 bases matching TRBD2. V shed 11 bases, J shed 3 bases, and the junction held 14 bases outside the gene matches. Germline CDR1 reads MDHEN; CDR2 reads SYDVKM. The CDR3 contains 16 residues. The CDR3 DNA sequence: TGTGCCGCCTCGGGTAGCGGGGGACTAGCGGGCTACGAGCAGTACTTC. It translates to CAASGSGGLAGYEQYF.

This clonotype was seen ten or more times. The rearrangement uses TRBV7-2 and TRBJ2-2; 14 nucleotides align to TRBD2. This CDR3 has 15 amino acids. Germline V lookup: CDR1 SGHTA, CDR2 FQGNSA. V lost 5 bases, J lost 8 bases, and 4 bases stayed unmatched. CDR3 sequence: CASSSRTSGRGELFF. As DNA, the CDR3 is TGTGCCAGCAGCAGCAGGACTAGCGGGAGGGGGGAGCTGTTTTTT.

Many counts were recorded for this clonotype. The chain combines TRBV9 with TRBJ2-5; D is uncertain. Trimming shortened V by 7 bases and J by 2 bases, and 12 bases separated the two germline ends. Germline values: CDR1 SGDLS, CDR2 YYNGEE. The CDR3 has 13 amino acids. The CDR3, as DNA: TGTGCCAGCCAGGCGGTGGGGCAAGAGACCCAGTACTTC. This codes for CASQAVGQETQYF.